These 6 T cell receptor beta chains share one sample of origin, sequenced in a study of T cell responses to AZD1222 COVID-19 vaccine. Here immunoSEQ multiplex PCR was the method, and the copy in TCRdb shows in-frame clones only, minus some. The repertoire holds approximately 140,000 clones, over 75% seen once, with about 3.3% in the top ten. Sequencing used peripheral blood, obtained 28 days after the second AZD1222 dose. The receptors here all came from an adult who received the AZD1222 COVID-19 vaccine.

The J gene is TRBJ1-5, the V gene TRBV4-1; D remains unclear. The CDR3 totals 13 residues. Trimming cost V 0 bases and J 6 bases, with 6 bases left between them. Germline CDR1 and CDR2: MGHRA and YSYEKL. The CDR3, as DNA: TGCGCCAGCAGCCAAGATCCCGTTCAGCCCCAGCATTTT. Translation gives CASSQDPVQPQHF.

The chain carries TRBV7-9 and TRBJ2-1; tentative D call: TRBD2 (5 bases). V lost 2 bases to trimming and J lost 0 bases, with 8 bases between them. The CDR3 totals 15 residues. CDR1 is SEHNR, CDR2 FQNEAQ, per germline (reference sequence). CDR3 sequence reads: CASSLIGSSYNEQFF. DNA of the CDR3: TGTGCCAGCAGCTTAATAGGGAGCTCCTACAATGAGCAGTTCTTC.

The chain has TRBV27 and TRBJ1-5; 7 positions match TRBD1. Germline CDR1 reads MNHEY; CDR2 reads SMNVEV (reference sequence). This CDR3 contains 14 residues. Trimming at V came to 5 bases and at J to 7 bases, leaving 8 bases not matched to a gene. DNA for the CDR3: TGTGCCAGCAGTGCCGACAGGGTCGGACAGCCCCAGCATTTT. It translates to CASSADRVGQPQHF.

The V call is TRBV2, the J call TRBJ2-7; D is uncertain. Germline V gene sequence: CDR1 SNHLY, CDR2 FYNNEI. The CDR3 sequence is 12 residues long. Trimming cost V 10 bases and J 2 bases, with 12 bases left between them. The CDR3 DNA reads TGTGCCAACACAAACTGGACCTACGAGCAGTACTTC. Encoded protein: CANTNWTYEQYF.

This clone was picked up one time. V and J are TRBV9 and TRBJ2-7, with TRBD2 matching 8 bases. Germline V lookup: CDR1 SGDLS, CDR2 YYNGEE. This CDR3 is built from 17 residues. The trim removed 4 bases at V and 0 bases at J, leaving 12 bases unmatched. CDR3 protein: CASSPPGGGGLSYEQYF. CDR3 coding DNA: TGTGCCAGCAGCCCCCCGGGAGGGGGGGGCCTCTCCTACGAGCAGTACTTC.

The chain recombines TRBV7-6 with TRBJ2-7; 10 nucleotides align to TRBD2. Trimming removed 5 bases from V and 5 bases from J; junction bases left unmatched: 6. The CDR3 is 14 residues long. Germline V gene lookup returns CDR1 SGHVS and CDR2 FNYEAQ. CDR3 bases: TGTGCCAGCAGCCCGGGACTAGCGCACGACGAGCAGTACTTC. It encodes CASSPGLAHDEQYF.